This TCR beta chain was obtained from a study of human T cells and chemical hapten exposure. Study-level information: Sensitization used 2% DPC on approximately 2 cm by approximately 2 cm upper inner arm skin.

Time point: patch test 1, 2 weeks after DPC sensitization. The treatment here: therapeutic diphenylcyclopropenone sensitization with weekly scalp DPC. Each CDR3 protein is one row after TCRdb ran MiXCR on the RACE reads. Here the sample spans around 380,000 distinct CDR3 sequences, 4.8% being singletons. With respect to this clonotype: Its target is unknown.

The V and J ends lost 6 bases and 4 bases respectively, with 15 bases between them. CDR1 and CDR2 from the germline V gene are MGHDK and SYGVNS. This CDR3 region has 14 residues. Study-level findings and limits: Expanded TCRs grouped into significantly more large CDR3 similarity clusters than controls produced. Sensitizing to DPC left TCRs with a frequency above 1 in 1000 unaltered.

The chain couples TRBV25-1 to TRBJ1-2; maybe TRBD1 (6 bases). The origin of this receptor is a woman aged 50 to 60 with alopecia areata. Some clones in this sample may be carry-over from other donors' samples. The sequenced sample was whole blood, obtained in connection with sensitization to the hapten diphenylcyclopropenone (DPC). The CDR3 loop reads CASSAGAGAYGYTF. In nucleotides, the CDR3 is TGTGCCAGCAGCGCAGGGGCAGGGGCCTATGGCTACACCTTC.